One and the same sample provided the 4 T cell receptor beta chains below, sequenced in a study of vaccination effects on CD4 cells after COVID-19. Once cultured for roughly ten days, the cells underwent separation to obtain CD4+ T cells. Participants were vaccinated with two doses of either the BNT162b2 or mRNA-1273 vaccine. Some clones are missing from TCRdb's copy, which holds only in-frame ones; the method was immunoSEQ multiplex PCR. The sample has tens of thousands of clones, roughly 73% seen once. Their recognized antigens are unknown. The source material was CD4+ T cells from PBMCs cultured without peptide, sampled after COVID-19 vaccination. The receptor set was obtained from a human donor who received a COVID-19 vaccine.

This clone was recorded a few times. V and J are TRBV11-2 and TRBJ1-1; 10 bases agree with TRBD1. The CDR3 has 16 residues. V lost 1 base, J lost 3 bases, and 5 bases stayed unmatched. Germline V lookup: CDR1 SGHAT, CDR2 FQNNGV. Written as DNA, the CDR3 is TGTGCCAGCAGCTTAGCCCAGGGACAGGGGCACACTGAAGCTTTCTTT. This gives the protein CASSLAQGQGHTEAFF.

V gene TRBV29-1 combines with J gene TRBJ2-7; no clear D. This CDR3 comprises 12 residues. The V end lost 0 bases, the J end lost 5 bases, and 8 bases lay between the germline ends. Germline values: CDR1 SQVTM, CDR2 ANQGSEA. CDR3 bases: TGCAGCGTTGAAGATGGTAGAAACGAGCAGTACGTC. It specifies CSVEDGRNEQYV.

V gene TRBV2 combines with J gene TRBJ1-2; 8 nucleotides agree with TRBD1. The CDR3 consists of 15 residues. Germline CDR1 is SNHLY and CDR2 is FYNNEI. The V segment lost 3 bases and the J segment 4 bases; nucleotides outside the gene matches: 7. In nucleotides, the CDR3 is TGTGCCAGCAGTGATCAACAGGGGGTAGGCTATGGCTACACCTTC. Its protein product is CASSDQQGVGYGYTF. Looking up the rest from reference TRBV2 and TRBJ1-2 gives the full variable domain: EPEVTQTPSHQVTQMGQEVILRCVPISNHLYFYWYRQILGQKVEFLVSFYNNEISEKSEIFDDQFSVERPDGSNFTLKIRSTKLEDSAMYFCASSDQQGVGYGYTFGSGTRLTVV.

This clone was seen a few times. This chain connects TRBV18 to TRBJ1-1, with D uncertain. The germline CDR1 and CDR2 sequences are KGHSH and LQKENI. This CDR3 contains 15 residues. V dropped 2 bases and J dropped 5 bases, with 15 bases sitting between them. Here the CDR3 reads CASSPNFEGWTEAFF. In DNA, the CDR3 is TGTGCCAGCTCACCAAATTTTGAGGGATGGACTGAAGCTTTCTTT.